This entry lists 28 T cell receptor beta chains sequenced from one sample in a study of cytomegalovirus exposure and HLA in healthy donors. The PCR employed 60 Vbeta primers together with 13 Jbeta primers. The repertoire was sequenced with immunoSEQ multiplex PCR; TCRdb's copy has only in-frame clones and lacks some. The sample has 81,000 or so clones; around 62% are singletons. The sequenced material came from PBMCs. All receptors derive from a young woman in good health and CMV-seropositive.

The V gene is TRBV7-2, the J gene TRBJ1-2, with TRBD1 matching over 7 bases. The CDR3 runs to 16 residues. After removal of 1 base from V and 8 bases from J, the junction contained 13 bases not matched to a gene. Germline CDR1 and CDR2: SGHTA and FQGNSA. CDR3 bases: TGTGCCAGCAGCTTAGACACAGGGGTTGTAACAGGGGGCTACACCTTC. Residues: CASSLDTGVVTGGYTF.

This clone came up a few times. J is TRBJ1-2 and V is TRBV2, with D uncertain. From germline, CDR1 is SNHLY and CDR2 FYNNEI. This CDR3 comprises 12 residues. V lost 10 bases, J lost 9 bases, and 18 bases lay in between. Here the CDR3 reads CATGLHENSYTF. The CDR3 DNA is TGTGCCACCGGACTGCACGAAAATAGCTACACCTTC.

A few counts support this clone. The CDR3, as DNA: TGTGCCAGCAGTGGGGACTTGAGCTCTGGAAACACCATATATTTT. Its translation: CASSGDLSSGNTIYF. V gene TRBV6-5 combines with J gene TRBJ1-3, with a weak D call TRBD1 (5 bases). CDR3 length: 15 amino acids. V lost 5 bases, J lost 0 bases, and 11 bases lay in between. The germline V gene has CDR1 MNHEY and CDR2 SVGAGI.

The chain couples TRBV19 to TRBJ2-7, with D perhaps TRBD2 (6 bases). CDR1 and CDR2 (germline): LNHDA, SQIVND (reference sequence). V dropped 3 bases and J dropped 2 bases, with 14 bases sitting between them. This CDR3 is 15 amino acids long. The CDR3 DNA reads as TGTGCCAGTAGTATCAACTCGGGGGTGGCCTACGAGCAGTACTTC. This translates into CASSINSGVAYEQYF.

This chain links TRBV7-2 with TRBJ2-1, with D uncertain. V was shortened by 5 bases and J by 0 bases, with 8 bases between the two germline ends. The CDR3 consists of 14 residues. Germline V gives CDR1 SGHTA, CDR2 FQGNSA. In nucleotides, the CDR3 is TGTGCCAGCAGCGGGCAAAGCTCCTACAATGAGCAGTTCTTC. Translating it yields CASSGQSSYNEQFF.

The gene calls are TRBV5-1 and TRBJ1-2, with 7 bases matching TRBD1. The CDR3 spans 13 residues. Germline lookup yields CDR1 SGHRS and CDR2 YFSETQ. J lost 8 bases, V lost 0 bases, and 4 bases had no gene match. CDR3 nucleotides: TGCGCCAGCAGCTTGGGACAGGGTTGGGGCTACACCTTC. Translating it yields CASSLGQGWGYTF.

The J gene is TRBJ1-1, the V gene TRBV5-1, with 8 nucleotides matching TRBD1. CDR3 length: 16 residues. V dropped 4 bases and J dropped 1; count of bases not matched to a gene: 9. CDR1 is SGHRS and CDR2 is YFSETQ in the germline V gene. The CDR3, as DNA: TGCGCCAGCAGCCTAGGACAGGGTCCAAAGAACACTGAAGCTTTCTTT. Protein: CASSLGQGPKNTEAFF. The full variable domain, rest sourced from reference TRBV5-1 and TRBJ1-1, is KAGVTQTPRYLIKTRGQQVTLSCSPISGHRSVSWYQQTPGQGLQFLFEYFSETQRNKGNFPGRFSGRQFSNSRSEMNVSTLELGDSALYLCASSLGQGPKNTEAFFGQGTRLTVV.

A few counts support this clone. The chain joins TRBV6-5 to TRBJ2-7; 9 bases align to TRBD2. The V gene end was trimmed by 5 bases and the J gene end by 6 bases; junction bases not matched to a gene: 8. CDR1 is MNHEY and CDR2 is SVGAGI in the germline V gene. CDR3 length: 14 amino acids. CDR3 DNA: TGTGCCAGCAGTAAGGGACTAGCTGGGGGCGAGCAGTACTTC. Residues: CASSKGLAGGEQYF.

The V call is TRBV7-9, the J call TRBJ1-1, with 7 bases aligning to TRBD1. This CDR3 contains 15 residues. Germline CDR1 and CDR2: SEHNR and FQNEAQ (reference sequence). Trimming cost V 0 bases and J 0 bases; bases outside gene matches: 1. CDR3 sequence: CASSLAGTVNTEAFF. DNA of the CDR3: TGTGCCAGCAGCTTAGCAGGGACAGTGAACACTGAAGCTTTCTTT.

The CDR3 coding sequence is TGTGCCAGCAGTGAACGAGGGCAGGCATGGTATGGCTACACCTTC. Its protein product is CASSERGQAWYGYTF. The chain joins TRBV6-1 to TRBJ1-2; no reliable D call. CDR3 length: 15 residues. Trimming cost V 2 bases and J 5 bases, with 15 bases left between them. From germline, CDR1 is MNHNS and CDR2 SASEGT.

This chain joins TRBV27 and TRBJ2-7; TRBD1 matches at 8 bases. V shed 6 bases and J 1 base; nucleotides not matched to a gene: 5. The germline V gene encodes CDR1 MNHEY and CDR2 SMNVEV (reference sequence). The CDR3 runs to 14 residues. The CDR3 loop is CASRRQGSSYEQYF. CDR3 in DNA: TGTGCCAGCAGACGACAGGGGAGTTCCTACGAGCAGTACTTC.

V and J are TRBV19 and TRBJ1-2, with a weak D call TRBD1 (5 bases). Germline CDR1 reads LNHDA; CDR2 reads SQIVND (reference sequence). The CDR3 spans 15 residues. Trimming pared 5 bases from V and 4 bases from J, leaving 17 bases between. The CDR3 region is CASSVSGTGVYGYTF. The CDR3 bases are TGTGCCAGTAGTGTCTCCGGGACGGGGGTCTATGGCTACACCTTC. Full variable domain (outside the CDR3, taken from reference TRBV19 and TRBJ1-2): DGGITQSPKYLFRKEGQNVTLSCEQNLNHDAMYWYRQDPGQGLRLIYYSQIVNDFQKGDIAEGYSVSREKKESFPLTVTSAQKNPTAFYLCASSVSGTGVYGYTFGSGTRLTVV.

This clone was seen only a few times. This chain links TRBV9 with TRBJ1-4, with 7 bases matching TRBD1. The CDR3 runs to 16 residues. The junction had 10 bases not matched to a gene; V was cut back by 4 bases and J by 4 bases. Looked up from germline, CDR1 is SGDLS and CDR2 is YYNGEE. As DNA, the CDR3 is TGTGCCAGCAGCCCTGGGACAGACGGTTTTAATGAAAAACTGTTTTTT. Its translation: CASSPGTDGFNEKLFF.

This clone showed up just a few times. The chain uses TRBV29-1 and TRBJ1-2; 9 bases are a match to TRBD1. Looked up from germline, CDR1 is SQVTM and CDR2 is ANQGSEA. Trimming removed 0 bases from V and 1 base from J; junction bases left unmatched: 12. The CDR3 totals 18 residues. For the CDR3, the DNA is TGCAGCGTTGAAGATAGTCAGGGGACAGGGATACTTAACTATGGCTACACCTTC. Its translation is CSVEDSQGTGILNYGYTF.

This chain connects TRBV18 to TRBJ1-1; 8 bases align to TRBD1. Losses at the gene ends were 4 bases for V and 1 base for J; bases not matched to a gene: 5. Per the germline V gene, CDR1 is KGHSH and CDR2 is LQKENI. The CDR3 contains 15 residues. CDR3 protein: CASSHRDRSNTEAFF. Written as DNA, the CDR3 is TGTGCCAGCTCACACAGGGACAGGTCGAACACTGAAGCTTTCTTT.

V is TRBV5-4 and J is TRBJ2-2, with 9 bases matching TRBD2. In germline, CDR1 is SGHNT, CDR2 YYREEE (reference sequence). The CDR3 runs to 16 residues. V shed 1 base and J 2 bases; nucleotides not matched to a gene: 3. The CDR3 here is CASSLSSGGNTGELFF. The CDR3 bases are TGTGCCAGCAGCTTGAGTAGCGGGGGAAACACCGGGGAGCTGTTTTTT.

The chain carries TRBV7-2 and TRBJ2-7; 9 bases line up with TRBD2. Germline values: CDR1 SGHTA, CDR2 FQGNSA. The J segment lost 2 bases and the V segment lost 1 base, leaving 9 bases of the junction unmatched. CDR3 size: 17 residues. The CDR3 DNA reads as TGTGCCAGCAGCTTAGGAAGGTGGCGGGGGGGAGCCTACGAGCAGTACTTC. Translating gives CASSLGRWRGGAYEQYF.

Only a few counts were recorded for this clone. V and J are TRBV7-6 and TRBJ1-1, with 7 bases matching TRBD1. CDR1 SGHVS and CDR2 FNYEAQ come from the germline V gene. Germline trimming cut 8 bases from V and 2 bases from J; bases unmatched to any gene: 8. The CDR3 contains 14 residues. CDR3 sequence: CASFGQEFNTEAFF. CDR3 DNA sequence: TGTGCCAGCTTCGGACAGGAATTTAACACTGAAGCTTTCTTT.

Comment on this clone: Additional DNA sequences in this sample encode the identical CDR3. The genes are TRBV6-5 and TRBJ1-2; TRBD1 is a possible D gene (6 bases). V was cut by 2 bases and J by 5 bases, with 9 bases left in between. The germline gives CDR1 MNHEY, CDR2 SVGAGI. This CDR3 comprises 13 residues. Here the CDR3 DNA reads TGTGCCAGCAGTTACGTACAGGGATATGGCTACACCTTC. This codes for CASSYVQGYGYTF.

DNA for the CDR3: TGTGCCAGCAGCGTAAGACTAGCGGGGGAGGGAGAGCTGTTTTTT. Its protein product is CASSVRLAGEGELFF. The genes are TRBV9 and TRBJ2-2; 12 nucleotides match TRBD2. Germline V lookup: CDR1 SGDLS, CDR2 YYNGEE. CDR3 length: 15 residues. With 1 base clipped from V and 11 bases from J, the junction kept 6 bases outside the gene matches.

In this sample, this clone turned up once. The V call is TRBV19, the J call TRBJ1-2; no definite D call. Trimming left V 3 bases short and J 0 bases short, with 8 bases between. The germline V gene has CDR1 LNHDA and CDR2 SQIVND (reference sequence). CDR3 length: 14 residues. The chain's CDR3 is CASSIQEANYGYTF. The CDR3 coding sequence is TGTGCCAGTAGTATCCAGGAAGCTAACTATGGCTACACCTTC.

Only a few counts were recorded for this clone. V is TRBV10-2 and J is TRBJ2-5, with 8 bases fitting TRBD2. V lost 1 base, J lost 7 bases, and 17 bases stayed unmatched. This CDR3 is 18 amino acids long. Germline values: CDR1 WSHSY, CDR2 SAAADI. The CDR3 region has the DNA TGCGCCAGCAGTGAGTTCATAGCGGGGATCGGGGAAGGAGGGACCCAGTACTTC. Residues: CASSEFIAGIGEGGTQYF.

The rearrangement uses TRBV6-5 and TRBJ2-3; D not resolved. The ends were cut back, 5 bases at V and 0 bases at J, with 9 bases in the middle. The V gene's germline CDR1 is MNHEY and CDR2 SVGAGI. This CDR3 region has 14 residues. The CDR3 coding sequence is TGTGCCAGCAGTCCACACCGTAGCACAGATACGCAGTATTTT. It specifies CASSPHRSTDTQYF.

The gene calls are TRBV5-4 and TRBJ2-1; 14 nucleotides match TRBD2. This CDR3 is 16 amino acids long. Losses at the gene ends were 0 bases for V and 9 bases for J; bases not matched to a gene: 5. CDR1 and CDR2 from the germline V gene are SGHNT and YYREEE (reference sequence). CDR3 nucleotides: TGTGCCAGCAGCTTGGGACTAGCGGGGGGGGTGGGTGAGCAGTTCTTC. Amino acids: CASSLGLAGGVGEQFF.

The V gene is TRBV6-6, the J gene TRBJ2-1, with 10 bases aligning to TRBD2. The J segment lost 4 bases and the V segment lost 6 bases, leaving 6 bases of the junction unmatched. CDR1 is MNHNY and CDR2 is SVGAGI in the germline V gene (reference sequence). The CDR3 consists of 15 residues. This CDR3 reads CASSVPSGGYNEQFF. CDR3 bases: TGTGCCAGCAGCGTCCCTAGCGGGGGTTACAATGAGCAGTTCTTC.

The chain combines TRBV7-6 with TRBJ1-6; TRBD1 aligns across 9 bases. Germline CDR1 and CDR2: SGHVS and FNYEAQ. J was trimmed by 10 bases and V by 5 bases; bases with no gene match: 6. This CDR3 has 14 amino acids. The CDR3 is CASSATGGQSPLHF. The CDR3 DNA reads as TGTGCCAGCAGCGCAACAGGGGGCCAGTCACCCCTCCACTTT.

This chain connects TRBV27 to TRBJ1-3; D gene ambiguous. The V and J ends lost 5 bases and 8 bases respectively, with 13 bases between them. The germline gives CDR1 MNHEY, CDR2 SMNVEV (reference sequence). The CDR3 has 13 amino acids. The CDR3 region has the DNA TGTGCCAGCAGTATAAGGGAGGGTGACACCATATATTTT. Its translation: CASSIREGDTIYF.

A remark on this clone: Mismatch with germline at one junction end may stem from a read error. As DNA, the CDR3 is TGTTCCAGCAGCTCATTAACGGGGGACGGAGCAACTAATGAAAAACTGTTTTTT. Amino acids: CSSSSLTGDGATNEKLFF. The J gene is TRBJ1-4, the V gene TRBV7-9; maybe TRBD1 (5 bases). The CDR3 contains 18 residues. Germline-derived CDR1 and CDR2 are SEHNR and FQNEAQ (reference sequence).